This T cell receptor (beta chain) was documented in a study of T cell changes during pregnancy in multiple sclerosis. Losses at the gene ends were 0 bases for V and 8 bases for J; bases not matched to a gene: 4. Germline CDR1 reads SGHKS; CDR2 reads YYEKEE (reference sequence). The CDR3 runs 14 residues. Here immunoSEQ multiplex PCR was the method, and the copy in TCRdb shows in-frame clones only, minus some. The sample carries about 94,000 clones, around 93% recorded once. The sequencing used peripheral blood, collected after pregnancy. The genes are TRBV5-5 and TRBJ2-1; TRBD1 matches 8 bases. The origin of this receptor is a female donor with multiple sclerosis, enrolled in a pregnancy study. The CDR3 here is CASSLGAGGYEQFF. The CDR3 DNA sequence: TGTGCCAGCAGCTTGGGGGCAGGGGGCTATGAGCAGTTCTTC.